This TCR beta chain was found in a study of CD8+ T cells in alopecia areata. Study-level findings and limits: Any link of baseline CD8+ expansion to response, resting on one nonresponder, remains uncertain.

About this clone: As yet, its antigen is unknown.

The length of the CDR3 is 12 residues. Trimming removed 3 bases at V and 6 bases at J, with 10 bases between. CDR1 is SGHDT and CDR2 is YYEEEE in the germline V gene. Reverse transcription of extracted RNA yielded cDNA, which provided the sequencing template. The data were produced by immunoSEQ multiplex PCR, yet TCRdb's version contains in-frame clones alone and is incomplete. The sample shows some 200,000 clones, about 58% of them seen only once. Documented treatment: oral pan-JAK inhibitor, 5-10 mg twice daily. The chain carries TRBV5-6 and TRBJ2-7; D remains unclear. The material was CD4+ T cells sorted from blood, obtained at week 4, from a patient treated with tofacitinib. The sequence came from a human donor with alopecia areata. Here the CDR3 DNA reads TGTGCCAGCAGCTACGTTTCTACCGAGCAGTACTTC. Translating gives CASSYVSTEQYF.